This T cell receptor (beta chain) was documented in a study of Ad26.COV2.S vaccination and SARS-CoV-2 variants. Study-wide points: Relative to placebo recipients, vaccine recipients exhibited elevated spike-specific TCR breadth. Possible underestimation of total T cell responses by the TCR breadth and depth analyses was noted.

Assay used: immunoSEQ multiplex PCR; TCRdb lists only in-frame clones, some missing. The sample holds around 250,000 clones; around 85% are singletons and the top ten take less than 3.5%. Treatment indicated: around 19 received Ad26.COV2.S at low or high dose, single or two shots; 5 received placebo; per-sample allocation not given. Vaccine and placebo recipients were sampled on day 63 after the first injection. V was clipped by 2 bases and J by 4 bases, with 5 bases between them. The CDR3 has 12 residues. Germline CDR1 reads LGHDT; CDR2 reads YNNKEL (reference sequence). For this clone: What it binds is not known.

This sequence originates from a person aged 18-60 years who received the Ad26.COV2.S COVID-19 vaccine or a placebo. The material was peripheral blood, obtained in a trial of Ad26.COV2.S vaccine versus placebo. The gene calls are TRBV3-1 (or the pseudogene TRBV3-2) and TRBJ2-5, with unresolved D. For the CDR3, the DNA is TGTGCCAGCAGCCAACTAATAGAGACCCAGTACTTC. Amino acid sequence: CASSQLIETQYF.